What follows describes a single T cell receptor beta chain. The antigen remains undetermined. The treatment here: oral pan-JAK inhibitor, 5-10 mg twice daily. Following RNA extraction, reverse transcription yielded cDNA that acted as the sequencing template. Generated by immunoSEQ multiplex PCR, the TCRdb table keeps only in-frame clones and is missing some. This table has about 100,000 clones, about 61% appearing once. The data stem from a study of CD8+ T cells in alopecia areata. Study results and limitations: Clonality exceeded that of normal scalp in lesional scalp, most notably in alopecia totalis/universalis. Both scalp clonality and the expanded CD8+ clones among the top 100 showed a significant decrease with tofacitinib. The study found that many expanded lesional clones persisted in scalp and blood during tofacitinib.

V lost 6 bases, J lost 4 bases, and 9 bases lay in between. Germline V gene data show CDR1 as MNHNY and CDR2 as SVGAGI (reference sequence). This CDR3 has 13 amino acids. This receptor was identified in a human donor with alopecia areata. The chain carries TRBV6-6 and TRBJ2-2; perhaps TRBD1 as D (6 bases). Specimen: CD8+ T cells sorted from blood, collected at week 56, from a patient treated with tofacitinib. The CDR3 coding sequence is TGTGCCAGCAGCACAGGGTCCACCGGGGAGCTGTTTTTT. Its translation: CASSTGSTGELFF.